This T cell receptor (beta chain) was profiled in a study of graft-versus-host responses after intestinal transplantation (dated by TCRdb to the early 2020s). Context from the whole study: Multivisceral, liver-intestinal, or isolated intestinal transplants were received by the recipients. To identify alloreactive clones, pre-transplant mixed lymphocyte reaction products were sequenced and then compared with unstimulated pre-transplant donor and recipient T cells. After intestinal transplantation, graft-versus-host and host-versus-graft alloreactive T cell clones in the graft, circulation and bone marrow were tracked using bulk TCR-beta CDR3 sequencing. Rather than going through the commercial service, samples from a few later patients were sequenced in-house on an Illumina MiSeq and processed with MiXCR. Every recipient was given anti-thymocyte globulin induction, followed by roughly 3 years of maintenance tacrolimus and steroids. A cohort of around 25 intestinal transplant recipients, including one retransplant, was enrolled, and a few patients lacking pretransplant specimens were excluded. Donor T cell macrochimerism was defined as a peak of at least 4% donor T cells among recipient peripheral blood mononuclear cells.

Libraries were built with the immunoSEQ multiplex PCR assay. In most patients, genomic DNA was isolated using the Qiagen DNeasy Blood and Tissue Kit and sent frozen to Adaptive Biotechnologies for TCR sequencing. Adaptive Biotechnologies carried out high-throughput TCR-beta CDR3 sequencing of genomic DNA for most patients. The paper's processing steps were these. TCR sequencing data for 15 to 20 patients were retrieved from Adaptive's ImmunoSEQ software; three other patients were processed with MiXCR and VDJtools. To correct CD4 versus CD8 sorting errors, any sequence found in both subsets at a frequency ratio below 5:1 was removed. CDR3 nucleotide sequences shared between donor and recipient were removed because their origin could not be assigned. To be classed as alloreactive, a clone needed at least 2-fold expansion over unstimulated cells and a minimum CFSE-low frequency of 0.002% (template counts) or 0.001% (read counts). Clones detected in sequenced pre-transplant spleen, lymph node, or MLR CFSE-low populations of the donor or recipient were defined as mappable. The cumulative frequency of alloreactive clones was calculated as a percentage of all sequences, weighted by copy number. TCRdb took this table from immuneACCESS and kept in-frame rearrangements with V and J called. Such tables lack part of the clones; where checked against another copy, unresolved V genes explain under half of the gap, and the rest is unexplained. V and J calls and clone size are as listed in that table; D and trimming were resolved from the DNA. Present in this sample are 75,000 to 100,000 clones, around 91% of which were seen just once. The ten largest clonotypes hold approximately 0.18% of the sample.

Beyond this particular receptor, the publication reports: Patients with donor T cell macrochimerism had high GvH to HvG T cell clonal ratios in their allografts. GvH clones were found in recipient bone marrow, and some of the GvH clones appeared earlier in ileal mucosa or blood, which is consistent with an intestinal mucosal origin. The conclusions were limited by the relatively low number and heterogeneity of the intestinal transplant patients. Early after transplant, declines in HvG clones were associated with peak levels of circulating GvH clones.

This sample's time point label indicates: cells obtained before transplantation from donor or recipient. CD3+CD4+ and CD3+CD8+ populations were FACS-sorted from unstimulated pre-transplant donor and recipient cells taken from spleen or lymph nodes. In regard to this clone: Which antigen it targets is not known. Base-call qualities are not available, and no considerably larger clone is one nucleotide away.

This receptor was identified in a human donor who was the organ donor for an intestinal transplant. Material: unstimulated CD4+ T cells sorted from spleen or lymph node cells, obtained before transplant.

The base sequence is TGTGCCACCAGCAGAGGCAGGTATCATAATTCACCCCTCCACTTT. It encodes CATSRGRYHNSPLHF. This chain joins TRBV15 to TRBJ1-6; there is no confident call for the D gene. Per the germline V gene (reference sequence), LNHNV is the CDR1 and YYDKDF is the CDR2. From its cysteine to its phenylalanine, the CDR3 spans 15 amino acids. Of the read, only the CDR3 DNA is kept; its 45 bases are in frame from base 1. V is shortened by 1 base, J by 5 bases, and the region joining them spans 9 bases. Full variable domain (CDR3 extended with the reference TRBV15 and TRBJ1-6 proteins): DAMVIQNPRYQVTQFGKPVTLSCSQTLNHNVMYWYQQKSSQAPKLLFHYYDKDFNNEADTPDNFQSRRPNTSFCFLDIRSPGLGDTAMYLCATSRGRYHNSPLHFGNGTRLTVT.